Included here is one T cell receptor beta chain sequence, with context. The data belong to a study of blood T cell repertoires in COVID-19. Background on the study: Sources were T cells, B-cell-depleted T cells, or PBMCs; the material itself was cDNA or gDNA.

The CDR3 is made up of 15 amino acids. V lost 3 bases, J lost 6 bases, and 6 bases stayed unmatched. Germline CDR1 is SNHLY and CDR2 is FYNNEI. This table comes from immunoSEQ multiplex PCR, and its TCRdb copy is limited to in-frame clones, with some not included. The sample shows approximately 350,000 clones, 75% to 90% of them seen only once. Ages ranged from about 18 to 90 years, with residence in 24 US areas. Participants' reported clinical history set cohort assignment. The sample consisted of PBMCs or T cells enriched from blood (not recorded which). This sequence was found in a woman in her 50s who had recovered from COVID-19. V gene TRBV2 combines with J gene TRBJ1-2; TRBD1 matches 11 bases. CDR3 region: CASSDRTGGLNGYTF. DNA of the CDR3: TGTGCCAGCAGTGACCGGACAGGGGGCTTAAATGGCTACACCTTC.